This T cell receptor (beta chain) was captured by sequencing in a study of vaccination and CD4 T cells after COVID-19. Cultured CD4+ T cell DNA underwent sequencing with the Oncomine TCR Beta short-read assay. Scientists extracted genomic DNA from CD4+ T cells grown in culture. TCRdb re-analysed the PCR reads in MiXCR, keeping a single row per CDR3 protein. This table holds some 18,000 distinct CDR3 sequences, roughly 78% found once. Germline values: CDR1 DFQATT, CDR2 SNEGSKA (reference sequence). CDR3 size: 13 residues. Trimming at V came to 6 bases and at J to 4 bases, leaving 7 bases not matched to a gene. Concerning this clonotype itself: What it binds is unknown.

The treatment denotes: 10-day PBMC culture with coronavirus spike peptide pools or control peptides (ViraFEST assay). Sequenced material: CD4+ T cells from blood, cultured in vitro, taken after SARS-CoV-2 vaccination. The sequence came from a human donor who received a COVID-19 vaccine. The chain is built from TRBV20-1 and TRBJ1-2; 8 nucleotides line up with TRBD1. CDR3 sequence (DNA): TGCAGTGCCGAAACAACAGGGGGCTATGGCTACACCTTC. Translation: CSAETTGGYGYTF.